Below, 21 T cell receptor beta chains from the same sample are listed, as sequenced in a study of T cells after yellow fever vaccination. One entry per CDR3 protein, called by TCRdb with MiXCR from the 5' RACE reads. The sample lists about 4,300 distinct CDR3 sequences, over 3% occurring once. The sample here was PBMCs, either bulk or a sorted T-cell subset (CD4+, CD8+, memory, or dextramer-sorted; not recorded which), taken 15 days after the yellow fever booster vaccination. These receptors were taken from a man aged 25 to 45 who received the YFV17D yellow fever vaccine.

This clonotype was counted many times. This chain joins TRBV4-3 and TRBJ2-1; maybe TRBD1 (6 bases). CDR1 and CDR2 from the germline V gene are LGHNA and YSLEER. Trimming cost V 4 bases and J 4 bases, with 23 bases left between them. The CDR3 covers 18 residues. CDR3 nucleotides: TGCGCCAGCAGCCGGCAGGGGAGTATTGTACTGAATTACAATGAGCAGTTCTTC. Translation gives CASSRQGSIVLNYNEQFF.

This clonotype was detected ten times or more. The chain has TRBV29-1 and TRBJ1-2, with D possibly being TRBD1 (5 bases). CDR3 length equals 12 residues. The germline V and J ends were trimmed by 0 bases and 7 bases, with 9 bases remaining between them. Germline V gives CDR1 SQVTM, CDR2 ANQGSEA. CDR3: CSVEDRGVGYTF. CDR3 DNA: TGCAGCGTTGAAGATCGGGGGGTTGGCTACACCTTC.

In its sample, this clonotype was seen many times. The chain combines TRBV5-6 with TRBJ2-1, with 14 bases aligning to TRBD2. The CDR3 consists of 17 residues. The J segment lost 4 bases and the V segment lost 5 bases, leaving 8 bases of the junction unmatched. The germline V gene encodes CDR1 SGHDT and CDR2 YYEEEE. The CDR3 nucleotides read TGTGCCAGCAGTTCCGGACTAGCGGGAGGCCTATACAATGAGCAGTTCTTC. It translates to CASSSGLAGGLYNEQFF.

This clonotype was seen at least ten times. This chain connects TRBV6-5 to TRBJ1-4, with D uncertain. CDR1 is MNHEY, CDR2 SVGAGI, per germline. This CDR3 spans 14 amino acids. The V end lost 6 bases, the J end lost 5 bases, and 13 bases lay between the germline ends. The CDR3 here is CASRGVQRNEKLFF. The CDR3 DNA sequence: TGTGCCAGCAGGGGAGTGCAGAGAAATGAAAAACTGTTTTTT.

By share of the sample, this clonotype is medium-sized (0.01 to 0.1%). V gene TRBV18 combines with J gene TRBJ1-1; TRBD1 is a possible D gene (5 bases). The V end was cut by 0 bases, the J end by 1 base, with 12 bases between. The germline CDR1 and CDR2 sequences are KGHSH and LQKENI. There are 16 residues in the CDR3. Written as DNA, the CDR3 is TGTGCCAGCTCACCACCGGTATCGGGGGGGAACACTGAAGCTTTCTTT. The encoded protein is CASSPPVSGGNTEAFF.

By sample fraction, this clonotype is large. The V and J genes are TRBV5-1 and TRBJ2-1, with D unclear. The CDR3 extends over 11 amino acids. With 4 bases removed from V and 5 bases from J, the gap between germline ends came to 4 bases. Germline CDR1 and CDR2: SGHRS and YFSETQ. DNA for the CDR3: TGCGCCAGCAGCGGAAACAATGAGCAGTTCTTC. Its translation: CASSGNNEQFF.

This clonotype was detected many times. V and J are TRBV5-4 and TRBJ1-1; D call uncertain. Deletions cut 1 base from V and 2 bases from J, with 6 bases between. Per germline, CDR1 SGHNT and CDR2 YYREEE (reference sequence). The CDR3 runs to 13 residues. The CDR3 DNA sequence: TGTGCCAGCAGCTTGTTAGGAAACACTGAAGCTTTCTTT. Amino acid sequence: CASSLLGNTEAFF.

The sample holds many counts of this clonotype. The genes are TRBV5-1 and TRBJ2-3; 15 positions agree with TRBD2. CDR1 and CDR2 from the germline V gene are SGHRS and YFSETQ. The CDR3 sequence is 16 residues long. V shed 4 bases, J shed 4 bases, and the junction held 4 bases outside the gene matches. This chain's CDR3 is CASSTRTSGRADTQYF. In nucleotides, the CDR3 is TGCGCCAGCAGCACTAGGACTAGCGGGAGGGCAGATACGCAGTATTTT.

In this sample, this clonotype is medium-sized. This sequence joins TRBV12-3 or TRBV12-4 and TRBJ2-4; D is undetermined. The CDR3 spans 15 residues. Trimming pared 4 bases from V and 0 bases from J, leaving 10 bases between. The CDR3 region has the DNA TGTGCCAGCAGTTACCCCAGCCTAGCCAAAAACATTCAGTACTTC. Its translation: CASSYPSLAKNIQYF.

In this sample, this clonotype turned up many times. This chain connects TRBV5-6 to TRBJ2-1, with D uncertain. This CDR3 region has 14 residues. The germline V and J ends were trimmed by 2 bases and 9 bases, with 15 bases remaining between them. CDR1 and CDR2 (germline): SGHDT, YYEEEE. The CDR3 loop reads CASSFPYLASEQFF. CDR3 bases: TGTGCCAGCAGCTTTCCCTACCTCGCGTCTGAGCAGTTCTTC.

This clonotype was recorded many times. This chain connects TRBV4-2 to TRBJ1-4, with D possibly TRBD1 on 5 matching bases. Trimming stripped 2 bases from V and 10 bases from J, with 14 bases between. This CDR3 has 14 amino acids. The germline CDR1 and CDR2 sequences are LGHNA and YNFKEQ. The DNA for the CDR3 is TGTGCCAGCAGCCAACCCCGGGACGGAGGAAAACTGTTTTTT. It yields the protein CASSQPRDGGKLFF.

A note on this clonotype: This clone may be a read error of a much larger clone one base away. The rearrangement uses TRBV3-1 and TRBJ2-7; 8 bases match TRBD1. There are 15 residues in the CDR3. CDR1 is LGHDT and CDR2 is YNNKEL in the germline V gene (reference sequence). The CDR3 spells CATSQGAGSSYEQYF. In nucleotides, the CDR3 is TGTGCCACCAGCCAGGGGGCCGGCAGCTCCTACGAGCAGTACTTC.

This clonotype was found many times. The V call is TRBV27, the J call TRBJ2-2; D gene ambiguous. Trimming took off 2 bases at V and 7 bases at J, with 11 bases between the two ends. This CDR3 has 14 amino acids. Germline CDR1 and CDR2: MNHEY and SMNVEV (reference sequence). The CDR3 nucleotides are TGTGCCAGCAGTTTAAATAGAAACTACGGGGAGCTGTTTTTT. As protein: CASSLNRNYGELFF.

This clonotype has ten or more counts. The CDR3 sequence is CATQGRVNTEAFF. DNA of the CDR3: TGCGCCACTCAAGGACGGGTGAACACTGAAGCTTTCTTT. This chain connects TRBV4-1 to TRBJ1-1; D unclear. The CDR3 is made up of 13 amino acids. Trimming pared 10 bases from V and 0 bases from J, leaving 12 bases between. Germline V gene sequence: CDR1 MGHRA, CDR2 YSYEKL.

By share of the sample, this clonotype is medium-sized (0.01 to 0.1%). The chain carries TRBV20-1 and TRBJ2-7, with D hard to call. The ends were cut back, 4 bases at V and 5 bases at J, with 9 bases in the middle. From germline, CDR1 is DFQATT and CDR2 SNEGSKA (reference sequence). CDR3 length equals 11 residues. The CDR3, as DNA: TGCAGTGCTACCCCTAAGGACGAGCAGTACTTC. It translates to CSATPKDEQYF.

This clonotype was detected many times. The V and J genes are TRBV28 and TRBJ2-3; D gene uncertain. CDR1 and CDR2 from the germline V gene are MDHEN and SYDVKM. Trimming removed 1 base from V and 7 bases from J, with 9 bases in between. This CDR3 has 13 residues. DNA for the CDR3: TGTGCCAGCAGTTTATACACGGTTAATACGCAGTATTTT. It codes for CASSLYTVNTQYF.

This clonotype was observed many times. The chain carries TRBV11-1 and TRBJ2-1, with D perhaps matching TRBD2 (5 bases). The CDR3 contains 18 residues. Germline values: CDR1 SGHAT, CDR2 FQDESV (reference sequence). Trimming removed 0 bases from V and 0 bases from J, with 15 bases in between. DNA for the CDR3: TGTGCCAGCAGCTTAGCGCCCTCGGACTTGAGCTCCTACAATGAGCAGTTCTTC. As protein: CASSLAPSDLSSYNEQFF.

This clonotype was observed many times. An end of the junction differs from the germline gene, which may be a read error. V is TRBV2 and J is TRBJ1-2; the D gene is possibly TRBD1 (5 bases). Looked up from germline, CDR1 is SNHLY and CDR2 is FYNNEI. The CDR3 has 9 amino acids. The DNA for the CDR3 is TGTGCCAGCCTGGGACCGCCAGACTTC. Protein product: CASLGPPDF.

This clonotype was recorded many times. J is TRBJ1-1 and V is TRBV6-5; 10 nucleotides agree with TRBD1. After removal of 0 bases from V and 10 bases from J, the junction contained 5 bases not matched to a gene. The CDR3 contains 14 residues. Germline lookup yields CDR1 MNHEY and CDR2 SVGAGI. This CDR3 is CASSYSDRGRPAFF. CDR3 nucleotide sequence: TGTGCCAGCAGTTACTCCGACAGGGGGCGTCCAGCTTTCTTT.

This clonotype was seen ten or more times. V and J are TRBV9 and TRBJ2-3, with D perhaps TRBD1 (5 bases). The CDR3 contains 17 residues. Germline V gives CDR1 SGDLS, CDR2 YYNGEE. With 0 bases removed from V and 0 bases from J, the gap between germline ends came to 14 bases. The CDR3 spells CASSVDQGRPSTDTQYF. In DNA form, the CDR3 reads TGTGCCAGCAGCGTAGACCAGGGTCGACCTAGCACAGATACGCAGTATTTT.

The sample holds many counts of this clonotype. This sequence joins TRBV29-1 and TRBJ2-5; D may be TRBD2 (5 bases). V was trimmed by 5 bases and J by 5 bases, leaving 15 bases between them. The V gene's germline CDR1 is SQVTM and CDR2 ANQGSEA. The CDR3 sequence is 13 residues long. The CDR3, as DNA: TGCAGCGTTTATAGGGAGTATGGGGAGACCCAGTACTTC. Translation: CSVYREYGETQYF.